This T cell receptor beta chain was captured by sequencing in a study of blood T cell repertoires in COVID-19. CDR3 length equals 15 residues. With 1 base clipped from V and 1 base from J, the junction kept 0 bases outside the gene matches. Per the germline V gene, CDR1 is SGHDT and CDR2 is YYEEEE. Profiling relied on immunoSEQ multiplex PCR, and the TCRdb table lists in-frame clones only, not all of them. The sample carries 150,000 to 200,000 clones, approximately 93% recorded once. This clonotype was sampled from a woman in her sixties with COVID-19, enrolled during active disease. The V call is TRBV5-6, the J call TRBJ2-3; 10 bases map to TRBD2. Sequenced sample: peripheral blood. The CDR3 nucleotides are TGTGCCAGCAGCTTGACTAGCGGGGGCACAGATACGCAGTATTTT. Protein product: CASSLTSGGTDTQYF.